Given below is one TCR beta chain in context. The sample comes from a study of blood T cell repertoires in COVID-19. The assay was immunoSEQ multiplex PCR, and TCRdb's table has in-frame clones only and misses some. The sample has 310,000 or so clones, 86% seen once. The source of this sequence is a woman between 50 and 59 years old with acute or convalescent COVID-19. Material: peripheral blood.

The CDR3 DNA reads as TGTGCCAGCAGATTACAGGGACTAACTAATTCACCCCTCCACTTT. It encodes CASRLQGLTNSPLHF. The chain uses TRBV28 and TRBJ1-6, with D possibly matching TRBD1 (6 bases). V lost 6 bases and J 6 bases, leaving 15 bases between the germline ends. Per germline, CDR1 MDHEN and CDR2 SYDVKM. CDR3 length equals 15 residues.